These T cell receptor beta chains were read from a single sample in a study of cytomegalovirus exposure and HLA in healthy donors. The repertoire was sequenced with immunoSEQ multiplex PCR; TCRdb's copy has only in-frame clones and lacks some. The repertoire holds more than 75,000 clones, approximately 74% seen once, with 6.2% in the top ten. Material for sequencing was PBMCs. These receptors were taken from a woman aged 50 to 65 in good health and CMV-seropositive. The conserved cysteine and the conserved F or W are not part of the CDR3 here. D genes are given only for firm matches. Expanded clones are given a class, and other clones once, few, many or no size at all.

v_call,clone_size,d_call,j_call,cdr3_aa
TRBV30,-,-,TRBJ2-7,AWSVGGEVYEQY
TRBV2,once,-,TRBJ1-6,ASRQGAGGFGNSPLH
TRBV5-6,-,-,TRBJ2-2,ASSLVGGRPGELF
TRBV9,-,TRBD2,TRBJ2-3,ASAAGEGTDTQY
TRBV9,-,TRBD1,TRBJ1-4,ASSSGQAAVKLF
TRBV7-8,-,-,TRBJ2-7,ASSLVEDYEQY
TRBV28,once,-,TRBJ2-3,ASSLAGHNTQY
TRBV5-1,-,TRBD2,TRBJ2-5,ASSPTSGEYQY
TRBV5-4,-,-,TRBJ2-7,ASSAGPGVYEQY
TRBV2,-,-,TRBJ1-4,ASRRATNEKLF
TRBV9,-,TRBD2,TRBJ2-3,ASSSGTSGTTDTQY
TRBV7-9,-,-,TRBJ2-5,ASSLATPETQY
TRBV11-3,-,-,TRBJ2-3,ASSISSTDTQY
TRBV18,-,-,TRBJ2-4,ASSQGMGQGKNIQY
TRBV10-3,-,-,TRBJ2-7,AISDRKSYEQY
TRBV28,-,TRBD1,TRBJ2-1,ASSSQGLIYNEQF
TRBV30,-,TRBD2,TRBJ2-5,AWTSGGETQY
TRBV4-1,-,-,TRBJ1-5,ASSQDRTANQPQH
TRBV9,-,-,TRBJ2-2,ASSVGGGTGELF
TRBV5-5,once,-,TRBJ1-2,ASSLLTGANYGYT
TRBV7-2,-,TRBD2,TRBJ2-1,ASSAGRARNEQF
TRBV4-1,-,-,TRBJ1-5,ASSQDGTGIRPQH
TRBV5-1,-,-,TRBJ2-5,ASSLRELETQY
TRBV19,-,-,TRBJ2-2,ASSISGSGTGELF